The present TCR beta chain was sequenced within a study of T cells in Graves' hyperthyroidism and ophthalmopathy. Points from the study as a whole: Peripheral blood also featured most of the thyroid clonotypes expanded above 0.001. Prediction of ophthalmopathy progression came a median approximately 7 months pre-onset.

Turning to this clonotype: Its antigen is not known.

What was amplified from RNA transcripts were TCR beta CDR3 regions. HTBI primers were used for first-round RT-PCR of the TCR CDR3. TCRdb used MiXCR to reprocess the multiplex PCR reads, holding one entry per CDR3 protein. The sample has about 350,000 distinct CDR3 sequences; roughly 15% are singletons. This CDR3 has 15 residues. V lost 0 bases and J lost 1; bases outside the gene matches: 2. The germline V gene encodes CDR1 DFQATT and CDR2 SNEGSKA (reference sequence). Exclusion followed for patients with uncontrolled infection, other autoimmune disease, pregnancy or lactation. The chain joins TRBV20-1 to TRBJ2-3; 9 bases align to TRBD2. Sample: blood. The sequence derives from a woman aged 55-70 years with Graves' ophthalmopathy. CDR3 amino acids: CSARDRTSGTDTQYF. The CDR3 nucleotides are TGCAGTGCTAGAGATCGGACTAGCGGCACAGATACGCAGTATTTT.